This TCR beta chain was profiled in a study of T cell responses to AZD1222 COVID-19 vaccine. There are 13 residues in the CDR3. V lost 4 bases and J 4 bases, leaving 13 bases between the germline ends. CDR1 and CDR2 from the germline V gene are GTSNPN and SVGIG (reference sequence). Study-wide results and caveats: Most donors were white British, females outnumbered males, and clonal diversity was possibly underestimated. Following two doses of AZD1222, Spike-specific TCR breadth and depth rose. CD4 TCRs linked to vaccination spanned spike, dominating at 160-218 and 743-854.

With regard to this clone: Its antigen is currently unknown.

Clones were read by immunoSEQ multiplex PCR, and TCRdb kept only the in-frame ones, dropping some. Altogether around 150,000 clones are present, approximately 90% being singletons, with the ten largest covering about 1.9%. The V call is TRBV30, the J call TRBJ1-2, with D unclear. This TCR came from an adult in good health. The sequenced sample was peripheral blood, obtained on day 0 of AZD1222 vaccination. CDR3 in DNA: TGTGCCTGGATTGGCTCCGGCATCTATGGCTACACCTTC. This translates into CAWIGSGIYGYTF.